Shown below are 31 T cell receptor beta chains from a single sample sequenced in a study of T cells in lung cancer brain metastases. Profiling relied on immunoSEQ multiplex PCR, and the TCRdb table lists in-frame clones only, not all of them. The sample lists fewer than 3,000 clones; around 90% were seen once. The sample taken for sequencing was tumor tissue from the primary lung tumor. These receptors were obtained from a woman between 45 and 65 years old with non-small cell lung cancer.

V gene TRBV2 combines with J gene TRBJ1-1; a possible D gene is TRBD1 (6 bases). Germline lookup yields CDR1 SNHLY and CDR2 FYNNEI. The CDR3 consists of 15 residues. Deletions cut 8 bases from V and 1 base from J, with 17 bases between. CDR3 residues: CASRRTDTRNTEAFF. CDR3 DNA sequence: TGTGCCAGCCGACGGACAGACACCAGGAACACTGAAGCTTTCTTT.

This chain joins TRBV4-1 and TRBJ2-7; no firm D call. The CDR3 consists of 12 residues. V lost 0 bases and J lost 3, with 3 bases in between. The germline V gene encodes CDR1 MGHRA and CDR2 YSYEKL. CDR3 sequence reads: CASSQDFYEQYF. For the CDR3, the DNA is TGCGCCAGCAGCCAAGATTTCTACGAGCAGTACTTC.

V is TRBV4-1 and J is TRBJ1-2; the D is unclear. V lost 5 bases and J 4 bases, leaving 8 bases between the germline ends. The CDR3 consists of 12 residues. The germline gives CDR1 MGHRA, CDR2 YSYEKL. Here the CDR3 reads CASSSPGYGYTF. The CDR3 bases are TGCGCCAGCAGCTCCCCGGGCTATGGCTACACCTTC.

The gene calls are TRBV27 and TRBJ2-5, with 11 nucleotides matching TRBD2. J gave up 5 bases and V 6 bases, and 8 bases lay outside the gene matches. The germline V gene encodes CDR1 MNHEY and CDR2 SMNVEV (reference sequence). This CDR3 comprises 15 residues. The CDR3 coding sequence is TGTGCCAGCAGACCACTAGCGGGGGTGCGGGAGACCCAGTACTTC. It yields the protein CASRPLAGVRETQYF.

V usage is TRBV5-1 and J usage is TRBJ1-1; TRBD1 is a possible D gene (5 bases). The CDR3 has 17 amino acids. The V and J ends lost 4 bases and 5 bases respectively, with 24 bases between them. Germline CDR1 reads SGHRS; CDR2 reads YFSETQ. CDR3 protein: CASSQTRGYGVETEAFF. The CDR3 region has the DNA TGCGCCAGCAGCCAAACTCGGGGGTACGGGGTGGAAACTGAAGCTTTCTTT.

The chain joins TRBV11-1 to TRBJ1-5; D is possibly TRBD1 (6 bases). The germline V and J ends were trimmed by 0 bases and 4 bases, with 13 bases remaining between them. From germline, CDR1 is SGHAT and CDR2 FQDESV (reference sequence). The CDR3 totals 16 residues. CDR3 sequence: CASSLAGGTRNQPQHF. The CDR3 DNA reads as TGTGCCAGCAGCTTAGCGGGAGGGACACGGAATCAGCCCCAGCATTTT.

To note about this clone: Other DNA sequences in this sample translate to the same CDR3. V gene TRBV7-2 combines with J gene TRBJ1-1; perhaps TRBD1 as D (6 bases). Trimming removed 5 bases at V and 6 bases at J, with 10 bases between. Germline V CDR1 and CDR2: SGHTA, FQGNSA. CDR3 length equals 12 residues. The CDR3 is CASSLGGPEAFF. As DNA, the CDR3 is TGTGCCAGCAGCCTGGGGGGCCCTGAAGCTTTCTTT.

Turning to this clone: Other DNA sequences in this sample translate to the same CDR3. This chain links TRBV7-8 with TRBJ1-2; 7 bases agree with TRBD1. CDR1 SGHVS and CDR2 FQNEAQ come from the germline V gene. This CDR3 is 14 amino acids long. Trimming removed 4 bases from V and 4 bases from J; junction bases left unmatched: 6. CDR3 loop: CASSSPPGGYGYTF. The CDR3 nucleotides are TGTGCCAGCAGCTCCCCTCCAGGGGGCTATGGCTACACCTTC. Supplemented by reference TRBV7-8 and TRBJ1-2, the full variable domain reads GAGVSQSPRYKVAKRGQDVALRCDPISGHVSLFWYQQALGQGPEFLTYFQNEAQLDKSGLPSDRFFAERPEGSVSTLKIQRTQQEDSAVYLCASSSPPGGYGYTFGSGTRLTVV.

This chain connects TRBV28 to TRBJ1-4; D gene unclear. The CDR3 totals 11 residues. Germline V gene data show CDR1 as MDHEN and CDR2 as SYDVKM. With 1 base removed from V and 8 bases from J, the gap between germline ends came to 2 bases. Written as DNA, the CDR3 is TGTGCCAGCAGTTTATTCGAAAAACTGTTTTTT. This sequence encodes CASSLFEKLFF.

The chain has TRBV11-3 and TRBJ2-1, with 9 nucleotides matching TRBD1. The germline V gene encodes CDR1 SGHNT and CDR2 YENEEA. V was clipped by 0 bases and J by 6 bases; unmatched bases: 3. The CDR3 loop spans 15 amino acids. CDR3 region: CASSLEGTGPNEQFF. The CDR3 region has the DNA TGTGCCAGCAGCTTAGAAGGGACAGGGCCCAATGAGCAGTTCTTC. The full variable domain, its missing parts supplied by reference TRBV11-3 and TRBJ2-1, is EAGVVQSPRYKIIEKKQPVAFWCNPISGHNTLYWYLQNLGQGPELLIRYENEEAVDDSQLPKDRFSAERLKGVDSTLKIQPAELGDSAVYLCASSLEGTGPNEQFFGPGTRLTVL.

CDR3 in amino acids: CASSPVGRQARAYEQYF. The CDR3 coding sequence is TGTGCCAGCTCACCAGTCGGTCGGCAAGCTCGAGCCTACGAGCAGTACTTC. The genes are TRBV18 and TRBJ2-7, with D hard to call. V lost 2 bases and J 2 bases, leaving 19 bases between the germline ends. The CDR3 has 17 residues. Germline V gene data show CDR1 as KGHSH and CDR2 as LQKENI.

Turning to this clone: An end of the junction does not agree with germline; a read error may underlie this. The chain carries TRBV7-8 and TRBJ1-6, with a weak D call TRBD1 (5 bases). Germline values: CDR1 SGHVS, CDR2 FQNEAQ. The CDR3 is 16 residues long. The DNA of the CDR3 is TGTGCCAGCAGCCAGACAGCCAGCTCCTTTAATTCACCCCTCCACTTT. Residues: CASSQTASSFNSPLHF.

J is TRBJ2-3 and V is TRBV28, with D perhaps given as TRBD1 or TRBD2 (7 bases each). Trimming left V 5 bases short and J 0 bases short, with 15 bases between. Germline values: CDR1 MDHEN, CDR2 SYDVKM. This CDR3 spans 16 amino acids. CDR3 loop: CASSDREGTSTDTQYF. The DNA for the CDR3 is TGTGCCAGCAGTGACAGGGAGGGTACTAGCACAGATACGCAGTATTTT.

Here the CDR3 reads CASSFYRVGPDNEQFF. The CDR3 region has the DNA TGCGCCAGCAGCTTCTACCGGGTAGGCCCGGACAATGAGCAGTTCTTC. The chain carries TRBV5-1 and TRBJ2-1, with D unclear. V dropped 2 bases and J dropped 5 bases, with 17 bases sitting between them. This CDR3 is built from 16 residues. Germline assignment: CDR1 SGHRS and CDR2 YFSETQ.

This clone has just one count. The rearrangement uses TRBV7-8 and TRBJ1-6; 8 nucleotides line up with TRBD1. Germline V gene data show CDR1 as SGHVS and CDR2 as FQNEAQ. Trimming at V came to 5 bases and at J to 9 bases, leaving 6 bases not matched to a gene. The CDR3 runs 14 residues. The CDR3 sequence is CASSGQGGPSPLHF. DNA of the CDR3: TGTGCCAGCAGCGGACAGGGTGGCCCTTCACCCCTCCACTTT.

This sequence joins TRBV29-1 and TRBJ2-5; the D call may be TRBD1 or TRBD2 (6 bases each). Per the germline V gene, CDR1 is SQVTM and CDR2 is ANQGSEA. The CDR3 is made up of 12 amino acids. V dropped 6 bases and J dropped 3 bases, with 11 bases sitting between them. The DNA of the CDR3 is TGCAGCGTCAGGGGCGGGGAAGAGACCCAGTACTTC. Residues: CSVRGGEETQYF.

The gene calls are TRBV29-1 and TRBJ2-3; D is tentatively TRBD1 or TRBD2 (5 bases each). Germline V gene sequence: CDR1 SQVTM, CDR2 ANQGSEA. The CDR3 is made up of 14 amino acids. Trimming pared 4 bases from V and 5 bases from J, leaving 16 bases between. The chain's CDR3 is CSVGGRVRGDTQYF. In nucleotides, the CDR3 is TGCAGCGTTGGAGGTAGGGTGAGGGGAGATACGCAGTATTTT.

This clone appeared a few times. The V gene is TRBV9, the J gene TRBJ1-1; D gene ambiguous. Trimming stripped 2 bases from V and 0 bases from J, with 17 bases between. Germline CDR1 SGDLS, CDR2 YYNGEE. This CDR3 contains 17 residues. DNA for the CDR3: TGTGCCAGCAGCGTTTCCCCCCGTCGAGCTATGAACACTGAAGCTTTCTTT. Its translation is CASSVSPRRAMNTEAFF.

This clone has just a few counts. This chain connects TRBV21-1 to TRBJ2-7. TRBV21-1 is recorded as a pseudogene. The CDR3 loop spans 15 amino acids. The CDR3 is CASSKAHGAPYEQYF. As DNA, the CDR3 is TGTGCCAGCAGCAAAGCGCACGGGGCCCCCTACGAGCAGTACTTC.

The V call is TRBV21-1, the J call TRBJ2-5; the table names TRBD2, a call not compared with the DNA. TRBV21-1 is annotated as a pseudogene. This CDR3 has 17 amino acids. The CDR3 DNA follows: TGTGCCAGCAGCAAAGCGCTGATGAGGGATGAGTCAGAGACCCAGTACTTC. As protein: CASSKALMRDESETQYF.

The table lists this clone with a count of one. The gene calls are TRBV7-2 and TRBJ2-5; D perhaps matches TRBD1 (5 bases). V shed 0 bases and J shed 7 bases, with 9 bases lying between them. From germline, CDR1 is SGHTA and CDR2 FQGNSA. The CDR3 loop spans 13 amino acids. CDR3 protein: CASSLARVGTQYF. As DNA, the CDR3 is TGTGCCAGCAGCTTAGCCAGGGTAGGGACCCAGTACTTC.

The chain joins TRBV5-4 to TRBJ2-3, with 8 nucleotides matching TRBD2. The CDR3 spans 15 residues. CDR1 is SGHNT, CDR2 YYREEE, per germline (reference sequence). V gave up 0 bases and J gave up 1 base; unmatched junction bases: 1. CDR3 protein: CASSLAGGGTDTQYF. The CDR3 nucleotides read TGTGCCAGCAGCTTGGCGGGAGGGGGCACAGATACGCAGTATTTT.

About this clone itself: This sample also contains other DNA sequences that code for the same CDR3. This chain links TRBV6-5 with TRBJ2-5, with D perhaps TRBD1 (6 bases). Germline V gives CDR1 MNHEY, CDR2 SVGAGI. This CDR3 spans 14 amino acids. Trimming left V 0 bases short and J 5 bases short, with 10 bases between. CDR3 DNA sequence: TGTGCCAGCAGTTACTCGACAGGACAGGAGACCCAGTACTTC. Translating gives CASSYSTGQETQYF.

The rearrangement links TRBV5-1 to TRBJ1-2; no clear D. Germline CDR1 SGHRS, CDR2 YFSETQ. V was cut by 0 bases and J by 5 bases, with 17 bases left in between. The CDR3 covers 16 residues. CDR3 sequence: CASSLGQLSLTYGYTF. The CDR3 DNA sequence: TGCGCCAGCAGCTTGGGTCAATTGTCCCTAACTTATGGCTACACCTTC.

The rearrangement joins TRBV18 to TRBJ2-7; 7 bases are shared with TRBD1. Looked up from germline, CDR1 is KGHSH and CDR2 is LQKENI. The CDR3 is made up of 13 amino acids. V lost 3 bases, J lost 4 bases, and 3 bases stayed unmatched. CDR3 amino acids: CASSPRDSYEQYF. DNA for the CDR3: TGTGCCAGCTCACCCCGGGACAGTTACGAGCAGTACTTC.

The chain employs TRBV7-2 and TRBJ1-4, with 8 bases that match TRBD1. Germline lookup yields CDR1 SGHTA and CDR2 FQGNSA. Trimming took 3 bases from V and 8 from J; bases not matched to a gene: 5. The CDR3 length is 14 residues. DNA for the CDR3: TGTGCCAGCAGCTTTGGACAGGGCTACGAAAAACTGTTTTTT. Residues: CASSFGQGYEKLFF. Supplemented by reference TRBV7-2 and TRBJ1-4, the full variable domain reads GAGVSQSPSNKVTEKGKDVELRCDPISGHTALYWYRQSLGQGLEFLIYFQGNSAPDKSGLPSDRFSAERTGGSVSTLTIQRTQQEDSAVYLCASSFGQGYEKLFFGSGTQLSVL.

The V and J genes are TRBV19 and TRBJ1-2, with D possibly matching TRBD1 (5 bases). There are 13 residues in the CDR3. Germline CDR1 reads LNHDA; CDR2 reads SQIVND (reference sequence). V was pared by 5 bases and J by 2 bases, with 9 bases between. The CDR3 DNA reads TGTGCCAGTAGTTTCAAGGGGAACTATGGCTACACCTTC. This encodes CASSFKGNYGYTF.

V usage is TRBV5-1 and J usage is TRBJ1-2; 7 nucleotides align to TRBD1. The CDR3 is made up of 13 amino acids. J was trimmed by 5 bases and V by 4 bases; bases with no gene match: 5. From germline, CDR1 is SGHRS and CDR2 YFSETQ. CDR3 in DNA: TGCGCCAGCAGCCTGACAGGGAGGTATGGCTACACCTTC. It translates to CASSLTGRYGYTF.

The chain recombines TRBV7-2 with TRBJ1-3; no clear D. The CDR3 is made up of 19 amino acids. Germline V lookup: CDR1 SGHTA, CDR2 FQGNSA. Trimming stripped 5 bases from V and 0 bases from J, with 23 bases between. The CDR3, as DNA: TGTGCCAGCAGCGTCGTGGCAGTCTCCTCTCCACTCTCTGGAAACACCATATATTTT. Its translation: CASSVVAVSSPLSGNTIYF.

This clone appeared a few times. The V call is TRBV7-8, the J call TRBJ2-7, with 7 bases fitting TRBD2. Trimming at V came to 3 bases and at J to 5 bases, leaving 4 bases not matched to a gene. The CDR3 consists of 13 residues. Germline CDR1 reads SGHVS; CDR2 reads FQNEAQ. CDR3 DNA: TGTGCCAGCAGCTTTCTTCGGGGGGACGAGCAGTACTTC. Amino acids: CASSFLRGDEQYF.

CDR3 nucleotides: TGTGCCAGCAGCTTAGGGAGGGGTCAGGCACGAGAGACCCAGTACTTC. Translating gives CASSLGRGQARETQYF. The chain employs TRBV7-2 and TRBJ2-5; the D gene is possibly TRBD2 (6 bases). Germline V CDR1 and CDR2: SGHTA, FQGNSA. The V gene lost 1 base and the J gene lost 4 bases, with 16 bases spanning the gap. The CDR3 runs to 16 residues.